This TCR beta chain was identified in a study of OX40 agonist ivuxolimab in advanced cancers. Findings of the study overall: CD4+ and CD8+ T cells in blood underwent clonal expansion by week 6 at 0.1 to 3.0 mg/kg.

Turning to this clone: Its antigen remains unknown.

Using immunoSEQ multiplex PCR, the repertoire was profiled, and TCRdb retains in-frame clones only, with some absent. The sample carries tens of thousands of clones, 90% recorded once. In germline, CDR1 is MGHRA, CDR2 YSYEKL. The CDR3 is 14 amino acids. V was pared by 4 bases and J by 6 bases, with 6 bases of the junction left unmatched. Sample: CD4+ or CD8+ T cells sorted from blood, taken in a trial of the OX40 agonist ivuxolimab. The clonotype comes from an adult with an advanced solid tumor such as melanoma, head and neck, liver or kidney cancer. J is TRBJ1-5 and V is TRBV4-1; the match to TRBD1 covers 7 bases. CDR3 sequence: CASSLGQAAQPQHF. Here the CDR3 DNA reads TGCGCCAGCAGCCTAGGACAGGCCGCTCAGCCCCAGCATTTT.